These T cell receptor beta chains were read from a single sample in a study of blood T cell repertoires in COVID-19. The protocol was immunoSEQ multiplex PCR, while the TCRdb copy is restricted to in-frame clones and leaves out a portion. Here the sample spans 200,000 to 250,000 clones, 86% being singletons. What was sequenced was peripheral blood. Receptor source: a woman aged 55-70 years who had recovered from COVID-19. The conserved cysteine and the conserved F or W are not part of the CDR3 here. A D gene is named only where the DNA matches it firmly.

d_gene,j_gene,v_gene,CDR3aa
TRBD1,TRBJ2-7,TRBV6-6,ATTVRDSSYEQY
-,TRBJ1-3,TRBV10-3,AISGQAGNTIY
TRBD1,TRBJ2-7,TRBV19,ASSIAGGYEQY
-,TRBJ2-6,TRBV7-3,ASSLMGAGASGANVLT
TRBD2,TRBJ2-1,TRBV27,ASSIGRLYNEQF
-,TRBJ1-5,TRBV28,ASSLRDFLH
TRBD1,TRBJ1-2,TRBV27,ASRPAQGVTDYT
-,TRBJ2-7,TRBV19,ASSTAGPRGEQY
-,TRBJ2-2,TRBV9,ASSRPRDNRAQELF
-,TRBJ1-1,TRBV4-2,ASSQDLARGTEAF
-,TRBJ2-7,TRBV6-5,ASSYSRDSNSYEQY
TRBD1,TRBJ1-5,TRBV5-1,ASSLQGDQPQH
TRBD2,TRBJ2-1,TRBV28,ASRLGLADYNEQF
TRBD1,TRBJ2-7,TRBV19,ASSKGQSYEQY
-,TRBJ1-4,TRBV5-8,ASSFSGNEKLF
-,TRBJ1-1,TRBV9,ASSVGGGANTEAF
-,TRBJ2-3,TRBV12-3/TRBV12-4,ASTRRDTQY
-,TRBJ2-3,TRBV15,ATSRAGLEDTQY
-,TRBJ2-5,TRBV2,ASSDRGETQY
TRBD1,TRBJ1-1,TRBV28,ASSWGQGFTEAF
TRBD1,TRBJ1-2,TRBV6-5,ASSYETGLYGYT
TRBD1,TRBJ1-1,TRBV7-2,ASRRTGGEDLRPEAF
-,TRBJ2-7,TRBV7-6,ASSPGLEQY
-,TRBJ2-3,TRBV3-1/TRBV3-2,ASSPYSDTQY
-,TRBJ2-7,TRBV19,ASSPGSYEQY
TRBD1,TRBJ1-1,TRBV28,ASSPYRGQSFTEAF
-,TRBJ1-6,TRBV15,ATSSQRTRGSPLH
TRBD1,TRBJ1-4,TRBV29-1,SVEAGGWSEKLF
-,TRBJ2-6,TRBV10-3,AISEFPGAGANVLT
-,TRBJ1-6,TRBV11-1,ASSPVGRSGNSPLH
-,TRBJ2-3,TRBV7-3,ASSRQDTDTQY
TRBD1,TRBJ1-1,TRBV5-1,ASSWTGDDTEAF
-,TRBJ1-1,TRBV18,ASSPRLDTEAF
-,TRBJ2-3,TRBV27,ASSLYQGRSADTQY
-,TRBJ1-2,TRBV12-3/TRBV12-4,ASSFSYGYT
-,TRBJ1-2,TRBV4-2,ASSQGQGRGDGYT
-,TRBJ2-5,TRBV7-3,ASSLTPSQETQY
-,TRBJ1-6,TRBV5-1,ASSRDRGENNSPLH